This T cell receptor (beta chain) was sequenced during a study of blood T cell repertoires in COVID-19. Study context: Material from acute and convalescent COVID-19 was sourced from the United States, Italy and Spain. Sources were T cells, B-cell-depleted T cells, or PBMCs; the material itself was cDNA or gDNA.

The CDR3 consists of 18 residues. Germline CDR1 MNHEY, CDR2 SVGEGT. The V and J ends lost 5 bases and 4 bases, in that order; junction bases with no gene match: 19. How the authors handled the data: Estimation of nucleated cell counts was performed using reference gene primer amplification. TCRdb keeps only in-frame clones here, not all; method: immunoSEQ multiplex PCR. The DNA was the basis for D and trimming; V, J and clone size are from that table. The repertoire includes over 50,000 clones, about 86% of them detected once, and roughly 10% sits in the top ten. This clone was detected only a few times.

Sequenced material: peripheral blood. This clonotype originated in an older man with active COVID-19. The V call is TRBV6-2 or TRBV6-3, the J call TRBJ2-7; TRBD2 matches 8 bases. The CDR3, as DNA: TGTGCCAGCAGTAGCGGGGGACGCGACCATCAGGGGCGATACGAGCAGTACTTC. Residues: CASSSGGRDHQGRYEQYF.